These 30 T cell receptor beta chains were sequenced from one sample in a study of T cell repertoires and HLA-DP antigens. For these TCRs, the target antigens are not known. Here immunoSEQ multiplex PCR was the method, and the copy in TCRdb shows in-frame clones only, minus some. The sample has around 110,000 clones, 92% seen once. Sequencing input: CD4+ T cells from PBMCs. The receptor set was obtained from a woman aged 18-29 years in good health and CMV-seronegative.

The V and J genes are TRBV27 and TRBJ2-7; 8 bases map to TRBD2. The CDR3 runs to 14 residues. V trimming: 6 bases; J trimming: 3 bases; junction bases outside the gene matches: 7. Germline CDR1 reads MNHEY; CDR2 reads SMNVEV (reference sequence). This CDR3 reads CASRQAGAGYEQYF. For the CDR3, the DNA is TGTGCCAGCAGACAAGCGGGAGCGGGCTACGAGCAGTACTTC.

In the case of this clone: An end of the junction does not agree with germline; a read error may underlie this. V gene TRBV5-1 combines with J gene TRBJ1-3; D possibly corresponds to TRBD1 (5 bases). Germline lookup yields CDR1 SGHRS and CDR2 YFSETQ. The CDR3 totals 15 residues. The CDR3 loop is CAGRNLGGTGNTIYF. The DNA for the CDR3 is TGCGCCGGCAGGAATCTGGGGGGAACTGGAAACACCATATATTTT. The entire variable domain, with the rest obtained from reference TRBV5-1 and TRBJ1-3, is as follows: KAGVTQTPRYLIKTRGQQVTLSCSPISGHRSVSWYQQTPGQGLQFLFEYFSETQRNKGNFPGRFSGRQFSNSRSEMNVSTLELGDSALYLCAGRNLGGTGNTIYFGEGSWLTVV.

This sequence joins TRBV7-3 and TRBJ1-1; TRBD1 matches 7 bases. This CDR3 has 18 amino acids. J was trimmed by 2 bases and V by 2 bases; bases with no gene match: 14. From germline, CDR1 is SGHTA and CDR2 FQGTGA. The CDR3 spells CASSLVPLGTVSNTEAFF. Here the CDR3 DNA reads TGTGCCAGCAGCTTAGTGCCTCTCGGGACAGTTAGTAACACTGAAGCTTTCTTT.

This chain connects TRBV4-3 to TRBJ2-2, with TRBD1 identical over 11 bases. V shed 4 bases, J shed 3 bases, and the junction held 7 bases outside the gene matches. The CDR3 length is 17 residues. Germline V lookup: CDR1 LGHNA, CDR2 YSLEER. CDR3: CASSRGPGQGDTGELFF. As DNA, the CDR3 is TGCGCCAGCAGCCGAGGCCCGGGACAGGGGGACACCGGGGAGCTGTTTTTT.

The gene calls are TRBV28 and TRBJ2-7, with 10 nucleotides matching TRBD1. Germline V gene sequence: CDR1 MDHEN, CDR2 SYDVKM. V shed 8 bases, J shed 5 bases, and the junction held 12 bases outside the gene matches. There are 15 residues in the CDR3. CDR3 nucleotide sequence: TGTGCCAGCCTCCTTCCGGGACAGGGGCGCGACGAGCAGTACTTC. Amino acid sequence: CASLLPGQGRDEQYF.

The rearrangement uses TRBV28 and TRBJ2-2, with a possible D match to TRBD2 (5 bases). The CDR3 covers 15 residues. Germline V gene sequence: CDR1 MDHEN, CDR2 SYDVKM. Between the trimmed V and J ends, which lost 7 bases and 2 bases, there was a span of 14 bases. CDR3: CASKWGSVNTGELFF. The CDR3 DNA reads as TGTGCCAGCAAATGGGGTAGCGTAAACACCGGGGAGCTGTTTTTT.

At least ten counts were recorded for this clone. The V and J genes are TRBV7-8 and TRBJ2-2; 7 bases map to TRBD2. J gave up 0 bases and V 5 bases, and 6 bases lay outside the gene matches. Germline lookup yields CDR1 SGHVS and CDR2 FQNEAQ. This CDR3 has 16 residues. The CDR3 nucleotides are TGTGCCAGCAGCCGAGGGGCGGGAGCGAACACCGGGGAGCTGTTTTTT. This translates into CASSRGAGANTGELFF.

CDR3 sequence reads: CAISEGSNQPQHF. In DNA form, the CDR3 reads TGTGCCATCAGTGAAGGGAGCAATCAGCCCCAGCATTTT. The chain uses TRBV10-3 and TRBJ1-5, with unresolved D. Trimming took off 3 bases at V and 1 base at J, with 4 bases between the two ends. CDR1 ENHRY and CDR2 SYGVKD come from the germline V gene. This CDR3 is built from 13 residues.

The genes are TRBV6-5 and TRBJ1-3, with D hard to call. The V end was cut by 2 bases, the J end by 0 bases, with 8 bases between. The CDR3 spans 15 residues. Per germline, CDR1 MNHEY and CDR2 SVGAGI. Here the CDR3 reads CASSYEQHSGNTIYF. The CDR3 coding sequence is TGTGCCAGCAGTTACGAACAGCACTCTGGAAACACCATATATTTT.

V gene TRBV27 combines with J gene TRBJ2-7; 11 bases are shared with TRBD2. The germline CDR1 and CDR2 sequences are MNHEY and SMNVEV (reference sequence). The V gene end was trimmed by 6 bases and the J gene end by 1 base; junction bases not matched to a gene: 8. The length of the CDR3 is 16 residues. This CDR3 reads CASSGTSGKRSYEQYF. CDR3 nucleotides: TGTGCCAGCAGCGGGACTAGCGGAAAAAGATCCTACGAGCAGTACTTC.

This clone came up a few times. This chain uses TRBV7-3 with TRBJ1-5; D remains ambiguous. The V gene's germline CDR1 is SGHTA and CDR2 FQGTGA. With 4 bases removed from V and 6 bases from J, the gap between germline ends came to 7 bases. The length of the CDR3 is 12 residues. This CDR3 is CASSYVGQPQHF. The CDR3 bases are TGTGCCAGCAGCTACGTTGGTCAGCCCCAGCATTTT.

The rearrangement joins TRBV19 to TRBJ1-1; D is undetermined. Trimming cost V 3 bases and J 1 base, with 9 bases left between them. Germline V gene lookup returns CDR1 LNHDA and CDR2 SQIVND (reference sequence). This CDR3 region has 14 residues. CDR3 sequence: CASSIGGRNTEAFF. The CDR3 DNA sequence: TGTGCCAGTAGTATCGGCGGGAGGAACACTGAAGCTTTCTTT.

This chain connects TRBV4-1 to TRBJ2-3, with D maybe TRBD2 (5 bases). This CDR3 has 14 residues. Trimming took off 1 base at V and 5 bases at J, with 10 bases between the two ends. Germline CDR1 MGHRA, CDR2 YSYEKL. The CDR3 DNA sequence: TGCGCCAGCAGCCAAGGACCGAGCGGAGATACGCAGTATTTT. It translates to CASSQGPSGDTQYF.

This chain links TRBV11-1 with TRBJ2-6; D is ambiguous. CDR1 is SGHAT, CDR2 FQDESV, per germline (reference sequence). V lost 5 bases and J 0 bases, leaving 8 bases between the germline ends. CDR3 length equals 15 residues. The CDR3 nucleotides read TGTGCCAGCAGCGCGTATGGCTCTGGGGCCAACGTCCTGACTTTC. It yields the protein CASSAYGSGANVLTF.

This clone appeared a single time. The CDR3 sequence is CASSTLRGGGTQYF. For the CDR3, the DNA is TGTGCCAGCAGTACCCTCCGCGGCGGGGGGACCCAGTACTTC. The chain links TRBV28 to TRBJ2-5; 7 positions match TRBD2. Looked up from germline, CDR1 is MDHEN and CDR2 is SYDVKM. V lost 5 bases and J lost 7; bases outside the gene matches: 10. The CDR3 is 14 amino acids.

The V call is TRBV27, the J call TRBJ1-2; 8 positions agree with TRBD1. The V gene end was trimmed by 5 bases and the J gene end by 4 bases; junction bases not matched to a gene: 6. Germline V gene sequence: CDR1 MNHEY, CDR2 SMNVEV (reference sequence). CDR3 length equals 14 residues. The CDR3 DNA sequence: TGTGCCAGCAGTAGACAGGGGAACAGCTATGGCTACACCTTC. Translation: CASSRQGNSYGYTF.

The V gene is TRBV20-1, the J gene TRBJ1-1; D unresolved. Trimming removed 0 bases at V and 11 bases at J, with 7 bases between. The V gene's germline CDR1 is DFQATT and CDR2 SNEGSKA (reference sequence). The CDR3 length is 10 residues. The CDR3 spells CSARDLWAFF. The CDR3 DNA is TGCAGTGCTAGAGATCTGTGGGCTTTCTTT.

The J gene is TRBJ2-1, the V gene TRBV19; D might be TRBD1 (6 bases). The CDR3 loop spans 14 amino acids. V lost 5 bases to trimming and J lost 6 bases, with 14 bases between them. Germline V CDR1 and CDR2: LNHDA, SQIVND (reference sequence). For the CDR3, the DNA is TGTGCCAGTAGTCGCCTAGGACAGATCAATGAGCAGTTCTTC. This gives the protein CASSRLGQINEQFF.

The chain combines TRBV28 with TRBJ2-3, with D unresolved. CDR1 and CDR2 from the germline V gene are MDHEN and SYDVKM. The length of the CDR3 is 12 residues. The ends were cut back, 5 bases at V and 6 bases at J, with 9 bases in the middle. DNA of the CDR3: TGTGCCAGCAGTCCTCGGTGGGATACGCAGTATTTT. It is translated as CASSPRWDTQYF.

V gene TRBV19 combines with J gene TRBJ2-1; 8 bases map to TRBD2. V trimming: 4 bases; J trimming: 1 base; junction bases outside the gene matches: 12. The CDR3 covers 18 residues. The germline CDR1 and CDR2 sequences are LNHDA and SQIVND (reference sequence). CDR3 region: CASSKPSGRVVSYNEQFF. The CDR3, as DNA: TGTGCCAGTAGTAAACCGAGCGGGAGAGTGGTATCCTACAATGAGCAGTTCTTC. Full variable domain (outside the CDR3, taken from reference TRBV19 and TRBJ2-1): DGGITQSPKYLFRKEGQNVTLSCEQNLNHDAMYWYRQDPGQGLRLIYYSQIVNDFQKGDIAEGYSVSREKKESFPLTVTSAQKNPTAFYLCASSKPSGRVVSYNEQFFGPGTRLTVL.

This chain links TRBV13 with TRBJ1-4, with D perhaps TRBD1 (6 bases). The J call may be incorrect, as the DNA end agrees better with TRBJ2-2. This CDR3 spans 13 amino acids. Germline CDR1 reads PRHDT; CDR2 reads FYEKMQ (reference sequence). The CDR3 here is CASRPQGTEELFF. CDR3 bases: TGTGCCAGCAGGCCACAGGGAACGGAGGAGCTGTTTTTT.

CDR3 nucleotides: TGTGCCAGCAGCGTAACTCGGGTAGCGGGTAAAACAGATACGCAGTATTTT. This encodes CASSVTRVAGKTDTQYF. The chain carries TRBV9 and TRBJ2-3, with 7 bases that match TRBD2. J lost 3 bases, V lost 1 base, and 11 bases had no gene match. Germline V gene sequence: CDR1 SGDLS, CDR2 YYNGEE. This CDR3 region has 17 residues.

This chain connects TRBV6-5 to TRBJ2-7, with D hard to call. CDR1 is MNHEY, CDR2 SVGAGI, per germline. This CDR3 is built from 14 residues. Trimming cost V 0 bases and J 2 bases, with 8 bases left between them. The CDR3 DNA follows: TGTGCCAGCAGTTACTCGGCGCTGACCTACGAGCAGTACTTC. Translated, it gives CASSYSALTYEQYF.

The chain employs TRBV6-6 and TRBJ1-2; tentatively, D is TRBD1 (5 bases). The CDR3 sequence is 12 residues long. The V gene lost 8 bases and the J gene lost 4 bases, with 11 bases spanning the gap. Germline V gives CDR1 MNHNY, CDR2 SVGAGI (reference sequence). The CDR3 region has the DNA TGTGCCAGCTGGTACAGGACCTATGGCTACACCTTC. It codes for CASWYRTYGYTF.

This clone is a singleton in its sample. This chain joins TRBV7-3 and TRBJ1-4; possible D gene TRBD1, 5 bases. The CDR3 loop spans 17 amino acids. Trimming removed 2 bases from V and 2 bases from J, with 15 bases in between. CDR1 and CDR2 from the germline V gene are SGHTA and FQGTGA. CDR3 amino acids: CASSLLPLTVTNEKLFF. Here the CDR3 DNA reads TGTGCCAGCAGCTTACTCCCCCTGACAGTGACTAATGAAAAACTGTTTTTT.

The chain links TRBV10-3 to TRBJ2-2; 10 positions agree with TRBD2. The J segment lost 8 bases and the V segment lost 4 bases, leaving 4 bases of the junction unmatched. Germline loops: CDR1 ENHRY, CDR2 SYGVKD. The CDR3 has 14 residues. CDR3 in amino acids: CAISGGLAAGELFF. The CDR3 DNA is TGTGCCATCAGTGGCGGACTAGCGGCTGGGGAGCTGTTTTTT.

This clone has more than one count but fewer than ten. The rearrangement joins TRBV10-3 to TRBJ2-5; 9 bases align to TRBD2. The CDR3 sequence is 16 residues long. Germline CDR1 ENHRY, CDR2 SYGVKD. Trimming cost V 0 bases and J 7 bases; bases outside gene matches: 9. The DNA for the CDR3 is TGTGCCATCAGTGAGTCGGGTAGCGGGGGCATCGGGACCCAGTACTTC. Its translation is CAISESGSGGIGTQYF.

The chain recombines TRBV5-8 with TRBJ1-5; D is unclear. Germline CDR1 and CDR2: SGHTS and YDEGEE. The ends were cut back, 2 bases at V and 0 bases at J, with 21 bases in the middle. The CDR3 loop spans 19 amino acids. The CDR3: CASSFFRRSDVNSNQPQHF. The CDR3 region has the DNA TGTGCCAGCAGCTTTTTTCGTCGATCAGATGTTAATAGCAATCAGCCCCAGCATTTT.

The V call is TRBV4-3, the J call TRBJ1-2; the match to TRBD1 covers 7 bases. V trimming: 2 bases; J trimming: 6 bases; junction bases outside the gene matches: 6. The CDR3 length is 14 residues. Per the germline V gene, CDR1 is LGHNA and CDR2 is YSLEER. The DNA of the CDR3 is TGCGCCAGCAGCCAAAAACAGGGGTGGGATGGCTACACCTTC. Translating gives CASSQKQGWDGYTF.

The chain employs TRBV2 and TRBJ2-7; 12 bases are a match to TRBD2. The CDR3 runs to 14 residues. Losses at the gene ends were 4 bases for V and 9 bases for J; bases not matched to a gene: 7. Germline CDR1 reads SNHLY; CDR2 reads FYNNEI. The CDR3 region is CASSAGLAGSRQYF. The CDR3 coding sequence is TGTGCCAGCAGTGCAGGACTAGCGGGGAGTCGGCAGTACTTC. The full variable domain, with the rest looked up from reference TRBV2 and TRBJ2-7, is EPEVTQTPSHQVTQMGQEVILRCVPISNHLYFYWYRQILGQKVEFLVSFYNNEISEKSEIFDDQFSVERPDGSNFTLKIRSTKLEDSAMYFCASSAGLAGSRQYFGPGTRLTVT.